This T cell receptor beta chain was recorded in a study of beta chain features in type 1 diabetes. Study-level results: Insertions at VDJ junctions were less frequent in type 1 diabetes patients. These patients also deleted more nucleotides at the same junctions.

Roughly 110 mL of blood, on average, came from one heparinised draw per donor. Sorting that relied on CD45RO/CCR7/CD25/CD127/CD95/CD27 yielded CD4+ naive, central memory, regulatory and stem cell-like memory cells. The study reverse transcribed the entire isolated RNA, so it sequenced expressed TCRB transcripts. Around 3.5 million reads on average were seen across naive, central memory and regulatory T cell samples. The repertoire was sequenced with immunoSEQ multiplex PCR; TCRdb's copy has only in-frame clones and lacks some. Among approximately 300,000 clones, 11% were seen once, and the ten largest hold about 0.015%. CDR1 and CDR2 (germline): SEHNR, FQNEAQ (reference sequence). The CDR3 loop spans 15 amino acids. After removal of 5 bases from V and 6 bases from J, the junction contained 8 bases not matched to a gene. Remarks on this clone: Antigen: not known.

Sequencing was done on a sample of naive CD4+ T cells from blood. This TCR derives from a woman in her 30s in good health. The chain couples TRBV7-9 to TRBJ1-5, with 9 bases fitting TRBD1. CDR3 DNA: TGTGCCAGCAGCCGAACAGGGGGCGCGGGTCAGCCCCAGCATTTT. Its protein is CASSRTGGAGQPQHF.